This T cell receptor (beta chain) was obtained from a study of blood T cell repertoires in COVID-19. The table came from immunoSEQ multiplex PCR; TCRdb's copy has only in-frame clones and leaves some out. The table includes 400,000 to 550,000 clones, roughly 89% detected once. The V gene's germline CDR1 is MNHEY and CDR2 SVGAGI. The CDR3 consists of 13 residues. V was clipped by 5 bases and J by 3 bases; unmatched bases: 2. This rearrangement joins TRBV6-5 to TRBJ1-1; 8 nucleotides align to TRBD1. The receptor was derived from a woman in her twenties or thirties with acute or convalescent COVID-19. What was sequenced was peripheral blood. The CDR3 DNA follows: TGTGCCAGCAGTAAACAGGGGGACACTGAAGCTTTCTTT. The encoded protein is CASSKQGDTEAFF.